Each of the 32 T cell receptor beta chains below was sequenced from the same sample in a study of control samples from healthy donors and cancer patients. Using immunoSEQ multiplex PCR, the repertoire was profiled, and TCRdb retains in-frame clones only, with some absent. The table includes roughly 95,000 clones, roughly nine tenths detected once. Sequenced material: blood. The receptor set was obtained from a woman aged 25 to 39 in good health.

The chain uses TRBV12-3 or TRBV12-4 and TRBJ1-3; D call uncertain. Trimming pared 6 bases from V and 4 bases from J, leaving 10 bases between. CDR3 size: 13 residues. The CDR3 DNA reads TGTGCCAGCAGGCCTCCGACAGGAAACACCATATATTTT. Amino acids: CASRPPTGNTIYF.

The V call is TRBV6-6, the J call TRBJ1-5; 10 positions match TRBD1. The CDR3 loop spans 17 amino acids. CDR1 is MNHNY, CDR2 SVGAGI, per germline (reference sequence). With 5 bases clipped from V and 1 base from J, the junction kept 8 bases outside the gene matches. The CDR3 DNA reads as TGTGCCAGCAGTCGCCCCGGGACAGGGGTGAGCAATCAGCCCCAGCATTTT. Amino acids: CASSRPGTGVSNQPQHF.

The V gene is TRBV7-8, the J gene TRBJ1-5; D remains unclear. V was shortened by 3 bases and J by 3 bases, with 12 bases between the two germline ends. CDR1 and CDR2 (germline): SGHVS, FQNEAQ. The CDR3 totals 15 residues. Here the CDR3 DNA reads TGTGCCAGCAGCTTGACGGAGGGTGTCAATCAGCCCCAGCATTTT. This sequence encodes CASSLTEGVNQPQHF.

The chain couples TRBV3-1 (or the pseudogene TRBV3-2) to TRBJ1-1; the D gene is possibly TRBD1 (6 bases). Germline V lookup: CDR1 LGHDT, CDR2 YNNKEL (reference sequence). V lost 4 bases and J 5 bases, leaving 11 bases between the germline ends. The CDR3 totals 13 residues. CDR3 nucleotide sequence: TGTGCCAGCAGCCTCAGGGGTAGGACTGAAGCTTTCTTT. This encodes CASSLRGRTEAFF.

This clone was counted a single time. This chain uses TRBV7-2 with TRBJ1-2, with D unresolved. Germline V gene sequence: CDR1 SGHTA, CDR2 FQGNSA. V lost 5 bases and J lost 0, with 16 bases in between. This CDR3 has 16 amino acids. The CDR3, as DNA: TGTGCCAGCAGCGCCCTAGGGCAGGTGGCTAACTATGGCTACACCTTC. It codes for CASSALGQVANYGYTF.

The chain is built from TRBV5-5 and TRBJ1-1; TRBD1 agrees at 7 bases. The CDR3 is 15 residues long. Germline V gene lookup returns CDR1 SGHKS and CDR2 YYEKEE (reference sequence). V lost 4 bases to trimming and J lost 1 base; unmatched junction nucleotides: 7. CDR3 DNA sequence: TGTGCCAGCAGCCAGTGGGACAGTCCGAACACTGAAGCTTTCTTT. Its translation is CASSQWDSPNTEAFF. The whole variable domain, remainder taken from reference TRBV5-5 and TRBJ1-1, is DAGVTQSPTHLIKTRGQQVTLRCSPISGHKSVSWYQQVLGQGPQFIFQYYEKEERGRGNFPDRFSARQFPNYSSELNVNALLLGDSALYLCASSQWDSPNTEAFFGQGTRLTVV.

The chain links TRBV29-1 to TRBJ2-2; 9 bases agree with TRBD1. The CDR3 is made up of 12 amino acids. The germline gives CDR1 SQVTM, CDR2 ANQGSEA. V was pared by 7 bases and J by 6 bases, with 3 bases of the junction left unmatched. The CDR3 protein is CSGQGESGELFF. The DNA for the CDR3 is TGCAGCGGACAGGGGGAGTCCGGGGAGCTGTTTTTT.

The table lists this clone with a count of one. V gene TRBV5-1 combines with J gene TRBJ2-2; D is ambiguous. Trimming took off 2 bases at V and 6 bases at J, with 20 bases between the two ends. This CDR3 contains 17 residues. In germline, CDR1 is SGHRS, CDR2 YFSETQ. The CDR3 DNA is TGCGCCAGCAGCTTATCTCTACTTCTAAGAACCGCCGGGGAGCTGTTTTTT. It translates to CASSLSLLLRTAGELFF.

CDR3 DNA: TGTGCCAGCAGTTCGGTGAACACTGAAGCTTTCTTT. Translation: CASSSVNTEAFF. The chain combines TRBV27 with TRBJ1-1, with no clear D. CDR1 and CDR2 from the germline V gene are MNHEY and SMNVEV (reference sequence). Deletions cut 4 bases from V and 0 bases from J, with 3 bases between. The CDR3 is made up of 12 amino acids.

The J gene is TRBJ1-5, the V gene TRBV19, with a tentative D call TRBD1 (5 bases). CDR3 length equals 16 residues. Germline values: CDR1 LNHDA, CDR2 SQIVND (reference sequence). Trimming shortened V by 3 bases and J by 4 bases, and 16 bases separated the two germline ends. The CDR3 is CASSMIQGVGNQPQHF. The CDR3 nucleotides are TGTGCCAGTAGTATGATCCAGGGCGTTGGAAATCAGCCCCAGCATTTT.

As concerns this clone: A read error may produce the germline difference seen at one junction end. The J gene is TRBJ1-3, the V gene TRBV7-9, with 7 bases that match TRBD1. This CDR3 spans 16 amino acids. CDR1 SEHNR and CDR2 FQNEAQ come from the germline V gene (reference sequence). The CDR3 loop is CASSLEGTVPGNTIYF. The CDR3, as DNA: TGTGCCAGCAGCTTAGAAGGGACAGTGCCTGGGAACACCATATATTTT.

This clone was detected only once. Written as DNA, the CDR3 is TGTGCCAGCAGCCAAGATATTAGGGGCGGGAAAGACACCGGGGAGCTGTTTTTT. Its protein is CASSQDIRGGKDTGELFF. This chain joins TRBV14 and TRBJ2-2; weak D call: TRBD2 (6 bases). This CDR3 has 18 amino acids. The ends were cut back, 0 bases at V and 3 bases at J, with 17 bases in the middle. Germline CDR1 and CDR2: SGHDN and FVKESK. The full variable domain, with the rest looked up from reference TRBV14 and TRBJ2-2, is EAGVTQFPSHSVIEKGQTVTLRCDPISGHDNLYWYRRVMGKEIKFLLHFVKESKQDESGMPNNRFLAERTGGTYSTLKVQPAELEDSGVYFCASSQDIRGGKDTGELFFGEGSRLTVL.

This clone has a single count. The V and J genes are TRBV5-1 and TRBJ2-7; the D gene is possibly TRBD1 (6 bases). Trimming pared 7 bases from V and 3 bases from J, leaving 11 bases between. Germline V gene data show CDR1 as SGHRS and CDR2 as YFSETQ. CDR3 length: 12 amino acids. CDR3 sequence (DNA): TGCGCCAGCCGCCTGGACAGCTACGAGCAGTACTTC. It is translated as CASRLDSYEQYF.

This chain joins TRBV27 and TRBJ1-1, with D hard to call. The CDR3 runs 15 residues. V lost 5 bases and J lost 6, with 19 bases in between. Germline CDR1 reads MNHEY; CDR2 reads SMNVEV (reference sequence). The CDR3, as DNA: TGTGCCAGCAGTCCCTCATTTGGGGTGGTCGCTGAAGCTTTCTTT. Its protein is CASSPSFGVVAEAFF.

This chain uses TRBV27 with TRBJ1-1; D gene unclear. V lost 2 bases to trimming and J lost 1 base, with 14 bases between them. The CDR3 has 16 amino acids. Germline lookup yields CDR1 MNHEY and CDR2 SMNVEV (reference sequence). In DNA, the CDR3 is TGTGCCAGCAGTTTAGTCGATAGACGGTCGAACACTGAAGCTTTCTTT. The encoded protein is CASSLVDRRSNTEAFF.

The sample holds one count of this clone. The chain uses TRBV5-5 and TRBJ1-4, with D perhaps matching TRBD1 (6 bases). This CDR3 has 14 amino acids. Trimming took off 1 base at V and 5 bases at J, with 9 bases between the two ends. Germline CDR1 SGHKS, CDR2 YYEKEE (reference sequence). The CDR3 reads CASSLTGPNEKLFF. The CDR3 nucleotides read TGTGCCAGCAGCTTGACAGGGCCAAATGAAAAACTGTTTTTT.

The gene calls are TRBV19 and TRBJ2-1; TRBD2 aligns across 7 bases. The CDR3 extends over 16 amino acids. Germline CDR1 and CDR2: LNHDA and SQIVND (reference sequence). Germline trimming cut 5 bases from V and 5 bases from J; bases unmatched to any gene: 12. This CDR3 is CASSSGRGGSNNEQFF. For the CDR3, the DNA is TGTGCCAGTAGTTCTGGACGGGGAGGGAGTAACAATGAGCAGTTCTTC.

This rearrangement joins TRBV19 to TRBJ2-1, with 10 bases fitting TRBD2. Germline trimming cut 7 bases from V and 10 bases from J; bases unmatched to any gene: 13. Germline V lookup: CDR1 LNHDA, CDR2 SQIVND (reference sequence). This CDR3 has 15 residues. CDR3 bases: TGTGCCAGTACCGAACTAGCGGGAAAACGAAGCGAGCAGTTCTTC. Protein product: CASTELAGKRSEQFF.

The chain couples TRBV28 to TRBJ1-2; 7 bases map to TRBD1. Germline CDR1 MDHEN, CDR2 SYDVKM. The V gene end was trimmed by 1 base and the J gene end by 4 bases; junction bases not matched to a gene: 6. The CDR3 totals 15 residues. CDR3 in DNA: TGTGCCAGCAGTTTATATCTGACAGGGAGCTATGGCTACACCTTC. This translates into CASSLYLTGSYGYTF.

This chain connects TRBV7-2 to TRBJ1-6, with 7 bases that match TRBD1. The germline CDR1 and CDR2 sequences are SGHTA and FQGNSA. There are 17 residues in the CDR3. Germline trimming cut 5 bases from V and 7 bases from J; bases unmatched to any gene: 14. The CDR3 spells CASSPPRATGRNSPLHF. CDR3 bases: TGTGCCAGCAGCCCACCACGGGCGACAGGGCGGAATTCACCCCTCCACTTT. Supplemented by reference TRBV7-2 and TRBJ1-6, the full variable domain reads GAGVSQSPSNKVTEKGKDVELRCDPISGHTALYWYRQSLGQGLEFLIYFQGNSAPDKSGLPSDRFSAERTGGSVSTLTIQRTQQEDSAVYLCASSPPRATGRNSPLHFGNGTRLTVT.

The chain uses TRBV27 and TRBJ1-5; the match to TRBD1 covers 7 bases. The length of the CDR3 is 15 residues. V was pared by 6 bases and J by 1 base, with 6 bases of the junction left unmatched. Germline V lookup: CDR1 MNHEY, CDR2 SMNVEV (reference sequence). The CDR3: CASSPGGRSNQPQHF. The CDR3 DNA is TGTGCCAGCAGCCCAGGGGGGAGAAGCAATCAGCCCCAGCATTTT.

The V and J genes are TRBV19 and TRBJ1-1; D may be TRBD1 (5 bases). V dropped 0 bases and J dropped 6 bases, with 17 bases sitting between them. Germline values: CDR1 LNHDA, CDR2 SQIVND (reference sequence). The CDR3 extends over 16 amino acids. CDR3 DNA sequence: TGTGCCAGTAGTATAGATCGGGACTCTTGGCGGGCTGAAGCTTTCTTT. It translates to CASSIDRDSWRAEAFF.

The rearrangement uses TRBV6-6 and TRBJ1-5, with unresolved D. CDR3 length: 15 residues. The germline V gene has CDR1 MNHNY and CDR2 SVGAGI (reference sequence). Trimming took 5 bases from V and 3 from J, leaving 14 bases between them. The CDR3 nucleotides are TGTGCCAGCAGTGTTTCTGGGGTGATCAATCAGCCCCAGCATTTT. It specifies CASSVSGVINQPQHF.

The chain employs TRBV6-6 and TRBJ2-7; tentative D call: TRBD1 (6 bases). The germline CDR1 and CDR2 sequences are MNHNY and SVGAGI (reference sequence). CDR3 size: 14 residues. V lost 4 bases, J lost 0 bases, and 10 bases lay in between. The CDR3 sequence is CASSFGQYSYEQYF. The CDR3 DNA is TGTGCCAGCAGTTTCGGACAGTACTCCTACGAGCAGTACTTC.

V and J are TRBV4-1 and TRBJ1-2, with D tentatively TRBD1 (5 bases). V lost 7 bases and J lost 3, with 18 bases in between. Germline CDR1 and CDR2: MGHRA and YSYEKL. The CDR3 extends over 15 amino acids. CDR3 DNA: TGCGCCAGCACCCTGCAAGGGGCGCGGGACTATGGCTACACCTTC. As protein: CASTLQGARDYGYTF.

The chain uses TRBV19 and TRBJ1-2; perhaps TRBD1 as D (6 bases). The CDR3 is 14 residues long. Trimming shortened V by 8 bases and J by 7 bases, and 20 bases separated the two germline ends. Germline CDR1 LNHDA, CDR2 SQIVND (reference sequence). CDR3 residues: CASQRGRGSVGYTF. As DNA, the CDR3 is TGTGCCAGTCAGAGGGGCAGGGGATCAGTTGGCTACACCTTC.

The V gene is TRBV2, the J gene TRBJ2-3; possible D gene TRBD2, 6 bases. The CDR3 spans 14 residues. Trimming shortened V by 2 bases and J by 4 bases, and 10 bases separated the two germline ends. CDR1 is SNHLY and CDR2 is FYNNEI in the germline V gene. The CDR3 sequence: CASSEQGGPDTQYF. DNA for the CDR3: TGTGCCAGCAGTGAACAGGGAGGACCAGATACGCAGTATTTT.

This clone was observed a handful of times. The J gene is TRBJ1-1, the V gene TRBV10-1; no clear D gene. The CDR3 is made up of 15 amino acids. Deletions cut 9 bases from V and 0 bases from J, with 17 bases between. Germline V lookup: CDR1 WNHNN, CDR2 SYGVQD (reference sequence). The CDR3 nucleotides are TGCGCCAGTAAGTTAGTACAGCCCATGAACACTGAAGCTTTCTTT. It codes for CASKLVQPMNTEAFF.

This clone turned up a few times. This rearrangement joins TRBV30 to TRBJ1-3, with no clear D. V lost 4 bases to trimming and J lost 9 bases, with 13 bases between them. Germline CDR1 reads GTSNPN; CDR2 reads SVGIG (reference sequence). This CDR3 is 12 amino acids long. CDR3 sequence (DNA): TGTGCCTGGAATATTCCCCGCGGCACCATATATTTT. Translating gives CAWNIPRGTIYF.

This chain uses TRBV21-1 with TRBJ1-2; the D call TRBD1 from the table was never checked on the DNA. TRBV21-1 is a pseudogene locus. CDR3 length: 14 residues. Here the CDR3 reads CASSKEEGAYGYTF. The CDR3 bases are TGTGCCAGCAGCAAAGAGGAGGGGGCCTATGGCTACACCTTC.

The CDR3 region has the DNA TGCGCCAGCAGCTTGGAGGGAACGACCCAGTACTTC. Protein product: CASSLEGTTQYF. This rearrangement joins TRBV5-1 to TRBJ2-5; D gene ambiguous. This CDR3 has 12 residues. V lost 0 bases and J lost 7, with 7 bases in between. Germline assignment: CDR1 SGHRS and CDR2 YFSETQ.

The genes are TRBV7-4 and TRBJ1-3; perhaps TRBD1 as D (6 bases). CDR3 length: 13 residues. Germline lookup yields CDR1 SGHVT and CDR2 SQSDAQ. Deletions cut 7 bases from V and 1 base from J, with 8 bases between. Here the CDR3 reads CASTDRSGNTIYF. In nucleotides, the CDR3 is TGTGCCAGCACCGACAGGTCTGGAAACACCATATATTTT.